One T cell receptor beta chain is described in this entry. The sample comes from a study of beta chain features in type 1 diabetes. Turning to the study itself: What patients shared with healthy donors was a similar profile of age, gender and cell yields.

Expressed TCRB transcripts were sequenced after all isolated RNA was converted to cDNA. TCRdb keeps only in-frame clones here, not all; method: immunoSEQ multiplex PCR. The table records a few hundred thousand clones, roughly 11% of them present only once. V was pared by 5 bases and J by 4 bases, with 7 bases of the junction left unmatched. The V gene's germline CDR1 is SGHTA and CDR2 FQGTGA. The CDR3 consists of 15 residues. The chain joins TRBV7-3 to TRBJ2-1; the match to TRBD2 covers 8 bases. Source material: naive CD4+ T cells from blood. The receptor was derived from a woman aged 30 to 39 in good health. CDR3 coding DNA: TGTGCCAGCAGCCCAACGGGGGGGGGATACAATGAGCAGTTCTTC. Its translation: CASSPTGGGYNEQFF.